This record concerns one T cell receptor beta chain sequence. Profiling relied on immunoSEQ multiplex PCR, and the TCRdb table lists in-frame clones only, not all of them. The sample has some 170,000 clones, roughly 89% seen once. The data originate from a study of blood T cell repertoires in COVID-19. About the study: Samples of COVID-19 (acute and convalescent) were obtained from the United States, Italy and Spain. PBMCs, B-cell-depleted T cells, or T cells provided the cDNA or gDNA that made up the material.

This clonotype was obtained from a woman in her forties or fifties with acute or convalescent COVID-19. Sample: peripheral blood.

The CDR3 nucleotides read TGTGCCATCAGTGCCACACTAGCGGGGGGGCCGACAGATACGCAGTATTTT. Encoded protein: CAISATLAGGPTDTQYF. The chain employs TRBV10-3 and TRBJ2-3, with TRBD2 matching 13 bases. CDR3 length: 17 amino acids. Trimming removed 4 bases from V and 3 bases from J; junction bases left unmatched: 7. The germline CDR1 and CDR2 sequences are ENHRY and SYGVKD.